Listed below are T cell receptor beta chains from one sample, sequenced in a study of blood T cell repertoires in COVID-19. TCRdb's copy holds only in-frame clones and misses some; the assay was immunoSEQ multiplex PCR. The sample has a few hundred thousand clones; 86% are singletons. The specimen sequenced was peripheral blood. All receptors derive from a young man with active or convalescent COVID-19. Both conserved end residues are part of each CDR3. The order of the fields is V gene, D gene, J gene, clone size, CDR3 protein, CDR3 DNA. D genes are given only for firm matches. Some rows mark clone size as missing; the rest say once, few, many or name a class of expanded clone.

v_call: TRBV5-1
d_call: NA
j_call: TRBJ2-1
clone_size: NA
cdr3_aa: CASSVYPHEGNEQFF
cdr3_nt: TGCGCCAGCAGCGTTTATCCCCATGAGGGCAATGAGCAGTTCTTC

v_call: TRBV5-5
d_call: NA
j_call: TRBJ1-1
clone_size: NA
cdr3_aa: CASSLLAEVTEAFF
cdr3_nt: TGTGCCAGCAGCTTGTTAGCGGAGGTCACTGAAGCTTTCTTT

v_call: TRBV2
d_call: TRBD2
j_call: TRBJ2-3
clone_size: NA
cdr3_aa: CASKAGVSTDTQYF
cdr3_nt: TGTGCCAGCAAAGCGGGGGTCAGCACAGATACGCAGTATTTT

v_call: TRBV3-1/TRBV3-2
d_call: NA
j_call: TRBJ1-1
clone_size: few
cdr3_aa: CASSEGGPNTEAFF
cdr3_nt: TGTGCCAGCAGCGAGGGCGGCCCGAACACTGAAGCTTTCTTT

v_call: TRBV7-2
d_call: TRBD2
j_call: TRBJ2-7
clone_size: few
cdr3_aa: CASSFGTSGGWHEQYF
cdr3_nt: TGTGCCAGCAGCTTCGGGACTAGCGGGGGATGGCACGAGCAGTACTTC

v_call: TRBV11-2
d_call: TRBD2
j_call: TRBJ2-1
clone_size: NA
cdr3_aa: CASNDERRGGDYNEQFF
cdr3_nt: TGTGCCAGCAATGACGAACGACGGGGGGGCGATTACAATGAGCAGTTCTTC

v_call: TRBV18
d_call: NA
j_call: TRBJ1-2
clone_size: NA
cdr3_aa: CASSPSGYGYTF
cdr3_nt: TGTGCCAGCTCACCGAGTGGCTATGGCTACACCTTC

v_call: TRBV20-1
d_call: NA
j_call: TRBJ1-1
clone_size: NA
cdr3_aa: CSASLKTGLFF
cdr3_nt: TGCAGTGCTAGCCTCAAGACAGGCCTTTTCTTT

v_call: TRBV1
d_call: NA
j_call: TRBJ1-2
clone_size: NA
cdr3_aa: CTSSQAIGDGYTF
cdr3_nt: TGCACCAGCAGCCAAGCTATAGGGGATGGCTACACCTTC

v_call: TRBV15
d_call: TRBD2
j_call: TRBJ2-2
clone_size: NA
cdr3_aa: CATSRGEGTENTGELFF
cdr3_nt: TGTGCCACCAGCAGGGGGGAGGGGACGGAGAACACCGGGGAGCTGTTTTTT

v_call: TRBV4-1
d_call: NA
j_call: TRBJ1-1
clone_size: once
cdr3_aa: CASSFEEGLNTEAFF
cdr3_nt: TGCGCCAGCAGCTTTGAGGAGGGCTTAAACACTGAAGCTTTCTTT

v_call: TRBV12-2
d_call: NA
j_call: TRBJ1-6
clone_size: NA
cdr3_aa: CASRLGGDRGSSPLHF
cdr3_nt: TGTGCAAGTCGCTTAGGGGGGGACAGGGGAAGTTCACCCCTCCACTTT

v_call: TRBV3-1/TRBV3-2
d_call: NA
j_call: TRBJ2-6
clone_size: NA
cdr3_aa: CASSQDFSSGANVLTF
cdr3_nt: TGTGCCAGCAGCCAAGACTTCAGCTCTGGGGCCAACGTCCTGACTTTC

v_call: TRBV11-1
d_call: NA
j_call: TRBJ2-7
clone_size: NA
cdr3_aa: CASSLVGTEQYF
cdr3_nt: TGTGCCAGCAGCTTAGTCGGTACCGAGCAGTACTTC

v_call: TRBV4-3
d_call: NA
j_call: TRBJ2-3
clone_size: few
cdr3_aa: CASSQDFMAASTDTQYF
cdr3_nt: TGCGCCAGCAGCCAAGATTTTATGGCGGCAAGCACAGATACGCAGTATTTT

v_call: TRBV19
d_call: NA
j_call: TRBJ1-6
clone_size: NA
cdr3_aa: CASVPVEDNSPLHF
cdr3_nt: TGTGCCAGTGTCCCAGTCGAGGATAATTCACCCCTCCACTTT

v_call: TRBV11-2
d_call: TRBD1
j_call: TRBJ1-4
clone_size: NA
cdr3_aa: CASSSTGEREKLFF
cdr3_nt: TGTGCCAGCAGCTCGACAGGGGAGCGTGAAAAACTGTTTTTT

v_call: TRBV6-5
d_call: TRBD1
j_call: TRBJ1-1
clone_size: NA
cdr3_aa: CASSRTGGAETEAFF
cdr3_nt: TGTGCCAGCAGTCGCACAGGGGGCGCGGAAACTGAAGCTTTCTTT

v_call: TRBV5-3
d_call: TRBD2
j_call: TRBJ2-3
clone_size: NA
cdr3_aa: CARSLSGSGKCTDTQYF
cdr3_nt: TGTGCCAGAAGCCTTTCGGGTAGCGGGAAATGCACAGATACGCAGTATTTT

v_call: TRBV7-9
d_call: NA
j_call: TRBJ2-1
clone_size: NA
cdr3_aa: CASSLSGSNEQFF
cdr3_nt: TGTGCCAGCAGCTTAAGCGGGTCGAATGAGCAGTTCTTC

v_call: TRBV24-1
d_call: TRBD2
j_call: TRBJ2-1
clone_size: NA
cdr3_aa: CATSDPRTSGDYNEQFF
cdr3_nt: TGTGCCACCAGTGATCCACGGACTAGCGGAGACTACAATGAGCAGTTCTTC

v_call: TRBV2
d_call: TRBD1
j_call: TRBJ2-7
clone_size: NA
cdr3_aa: CASQGQTRSYEQYF
cdr3_nt: TGTGCCAGCCAGGGACAGACCCGCTCCTACGAGCAGTACTTC

v_call: TRBV6-4
d_call: TRBD1
j_call: TRBJ1-5
clone_size: few
cdr3_aa: CASSDPGTVDCCNQPQHF
cdr3_nt: TGTGCCAGCAGTGACCCCGGGACAGTGGATTGTTGCAATCAGCCCCAGCATTTT

v_call: TRBV12-3/TRBV12-4
d_call: NA
j_call: TRBJ1-1
clone_size: few
cdr3_aa: CASRAAVEAEAFF
cdr3_nt: TGTGCCTCTAGGGCGGCGGTGGAGGCTGAAGCTTTCTTT

v_call: TRBV30
d_call: TRBD2
j_call: TRBJ2-7
clone_size: NA
cdr3_aa: CAWSIFSSGGKEQYF
cdr3_nt: TGTGCCTGGAGTATTTTTTCTAGCGGGGGAAAAGAGCAGTACTTC

v_call: TRBV28
d_call: NA
j_call: TRBJ1-1
clone_size: NA
cdr3_aa: CASSLGGDMATEAFF
cdr3_nt: TGTGCCAGCAGTTTGGGGGGGGATATGGCCACTGAAGCTTTCTTT

v_call: TRBV2
d_call: TRBD2
j_call: TRBJ2-3
clone_size: NA
cdr3_aa: CASRTSTSSTDTQYF
cdr3_nt: TGTGCCAGCCGGACTAGCACCTCTAGCACAGATACGCAGTATTTT

v_call: TRBV27
d_call: TRBD2
j_call: TRBJ2-7
clone_size: once
cdr3_aa: CASSFSSGVTYEQYF
cdr3_nt: TGTGCCAGCAGTTTCTCTAGCGGGGTTACCTACGAGCAGTACTTC

v_call: TRBV5-4
d_call: NA
j_call: TRBJ2-7
clone_size: few
cdr3_aa: CASSLGAHHEQYF
cdr3_nt: TGTGCCAGCAGCTTGGGGGCGCACCACGAGCAGTACTTC

v_call: TRBV7-8
d_call: TRBD1
j_call: TRBJ2-6
clone_size: once
cdr3_aa: CASSLRTGRSGANVLTF
cdr3_nt: TGTGCCAGCAGCTTACGGACAGGGCGCTCCGGGGCCAACGTCCTGACTTTC

v_call: TRBV28
d_call: TRBD2
j_call: TRBJ2-5
clone_size: NA
cdr3_aa: CASSLGGTSAETQYF
cdr3_nt: TGTGCCAGCAGTTTAGGAGGGACTAGTGCTGAGACCCAGTACTTC

v_call: TRBV2
d_call: NA
j_call: TRBJ2-2
clone_size: NA
cdr3_aa: CASESIRGTGELFF
cdr3_nt: TGTGCCAGCGAAAGCATTAGGGGAACCGGGGAGCTGTTTTTT

v_call: TRBV9
d_call: NA
j_call: TRBJ1-1
clone_size: NA
cdr3_aa: CASSSTSGRVYNTEAFF
cdr3_nt: TGTGCCAGCAGCTCCACCTCGGGCAGGGTGTATAACACTGAAGCTTTCTTT

v_call: TRBV3-1/TRBV3-2
d_call: NA
j_call: TRBJ1-6
clone_size: few
cdr3_aa: CASSQDPQNSPLHF
cdr3_nt: TGTGCCAGCAGCCAAGATCCCCAGAATTCACCCCTCCACTTT

v_call: TRBV3-1/TRBV3-2
d_call: NA
j_call: TRBJ1-1
clone_size: NA
cdr3_aa: CASGGNTEAFF
cdr3_nt: TGTGCCAGCGGAGGGAACACTGAAGCTTTCTTT

v_call: TRBV14
d_call: NA
j_call: TRBJ1-5
clone_size: NA
cdr3_aa: CASSFTGSNQPQHF
cdr3_nt: TGTGCCAGCAGCTTTACAGGGTCCAATCAGCCCCAGCATTTT

v_call: TRBV5-1
d_call: TRBD2
j_call: TRBJ2-3
clone_size: NA
cdr3_aa: CASSHAAYVAGARTDTQYF
cdr3_nt: TGCGCCAGCAGCCATGCGGCGTATGTAGCGGGGGCCCGCACAGATACGCAGTATTTT

v_call: TRBV27
d_call: TRBD1
j_call: TRBJ2-7
clone_size: NA
cdr3_aa: CASSERDSYEQYF
cdr3_nt: TGTGCCAGCTCGGAGAGGGACAGCTACGAGCAGTACTTC

v_call: TRBV30
d_call: NA
j_call: TRBJ2-7
clone_size: NA
cdr3_aa: CAWSVGGEQYF
cdr3_nt: TGTGCCTGGAGTGTGGGGGGCGAGCAGTACTTC

v_call: TRBV5-1
d_call: TRBD1
j_call: TRBJ2-6
clone_size: NA
cdr3_aa: CASSEGQGSSGANVLTF
cdr3_nt: TGCGCCAGCAGCGAAGGACAGGGGAGCTCTGGGGCCAACGTCCTGACTTTC

v_call: TRBV5-1
d_call: NA
j_call: TRBJ1-1
clone_size: NA
cdr3_aa: CASSQGTLEAFF
cdr3_nt: TGCGCCAGCAGCCAGGGGACGTTGGAAGCTTTCTTT

v_call: TRBV14
d_call: NA
j_call: TRBJ1-5
clone_size: NA
cdr3_aa: CASSQGGQPQHF
cdr3_nt: TGTGCCAGCAGCCAAGGAGGTCAGCCCCAGCATTTT

v_call: TRBV5-4
d_call: TRBD2
j_call: TRBJ2-5
clone_size: NA
cdr3_aa: CASGPTGGLAKTQYF
cdr3_nt: TGTGCCAGCGGACCGACGGGGGGACTAGCGAAGACCCAGTACTTC

v_call: TRBV29-1
d_call: TRBD1
j_call: TRBJ2-7
clone_size: NA
cdr3_aa: CSVSTTGTYEQYF
cdr3_nt: TGCAGCGTTTCCACGACAGGGACCTACGAGCAGTACTTC

v_call: TRBV12-3/TRBV12-4
d_call: TRBD1
j_call: TRBJ1-3
clone_size: NA
cdr3_aa: CASSSGTGNTIYF
cdr3_nt: TGTGCCAGCAGTTCCGGGACAGGGAACACCATATATTTT

v_call: TRBV19
d_call: NA
j_call: TRBJ1-4
clone_size: NA
cdr3_aa: CASSILAGDEKLFF
cdr3_nt: TGTGCCAGTAGTATACTTGCGGGAGATGAAAAACTGTTTTTT

v_call: TRBV9
d_call: NA
j_call: TRBJ2-1
clone_size: once
cdr3_aa: CASSAVGRSYNEQFF
cdr3_nt: TGTGCCAGCAGCGCCGTTGGCAGATCCTACAATGAGCAGTTCTTC

v_call: TRBV5-5
d_call: TRBD2
j_call: TRBJ2-3
clone_size: NA
cdr3_aa: CASSAGLAGLGTDTQYF
cdr3_nt: TGTGCCAGCAGCGCCGGACTAGCGGGGTTAGGCACAGATACGCAGTATTTT

v_call: TRBV2
d_call: TRBD1
j_call: TRBJ1-5
clone_size: once
cdr3_aa: CASSPRGDSNQPQHF
cdr3_nt: TGTGCCAGCAGTCCCAGGGGGGATAGCAATCAGCCCCAGCATTTT

v_call: TRBV7-9
d_call: NA
j_call: TRBJ2-2
clone_size: NA
cdr3_aa: CASSLAQTGELFF
cdr3_nt: TGTGCCAGCAGCTTGGCACAGACCGGGGAGCTGTTTTTT

v_call: TRBV30
d_call: TRBD2
j_call: TRBJ2-1
clone_size: NA
cdr3_aa: CALKRGASYNEQFF
cdr3_nt: TGTGCCTTGAAGCGGGGGGCCTCCTACAATGAGCAGTTCTTC

v_call: TRBV3-1/TRBV3-2
d_call: TRBD1
j_call: TRBJ2-7
clone_size: NA
cdr3_aa: CASSQDLGDRGYEQYF
cdr3_nt: TGTGCCAGCAGCCAAGATCTGGGAGACAGGGGCTACGAGCAGTACTTC

v_call: TRBV6-6
d_call: NA
j_call: TRBJ1-5
clone_size: NA
cdr3_aa: CASSYRGGNQPQHF
cdr3_nt: TGTGCCAGCAGTTACAGGGGCGGCAATCAGCCCCAGCATTTT

v_call: TRBV3-1/TRBV3-2
d_call: TRBD2
j_call: TRBJ2-5
clone_size: NA
cdr3_aa: CASSQDWVAGDQETQYF
cdr3_nt: TGTGCCAGCAGCCAAGATTGGGTAGCGGGGGACCAAGAGACCCAGTACTTC

v_call: TRBV5-1
d_call: NA
j_call: TRBJ1-2
clone_size: NA
cdr3_aa: CASREEGSDGYTF
cdr3_nt: TGCGCCAGCAGGGAGGAGGGATCGGATGGCTACACCTTC